A selection of T cell receptor beta chains follows, all from one sample in a study of blood T cell repertoires in COVID-19. Measured with immunoSEQ multiplex PCR; TCRdb has only the in-frame clones, and not every one. The sample carries tens of thousands of clones, about 80% recorded once. The material sequenced was peripheral blood. These receptors were obtained from a man aged 25-45 years with COVID-19, enrolled during active disease. The CDR3 runs from the conserved cysteine through the conserved F or W. Each record gives: V gene, CDR3 protein.

TRBV6-2/TRBV6-3,CASSYVTGAEQFF
TRBV29-1,CSVEGKLLQETQYF
TRBV11-3,CASSFTGASPLHF
TRBV7-6,CASSLGQNTEAFF
TRBV7-2,CASSGQGLGEQFF
TRBV19,CASNSNQGALGTEAFF
TRBV7-9,CASSFRGLHTDTQYF
TRBV28,CASSPAGEREQYF
TRBV5-4,CASSLAAEGETQYF
TRBV1,CTSSGVAGYEQYF
TRBV5-1,CASSLGRDGDTQYF
TRBV2,CASSPGQGKQTYGYTF
TRBV5-6,CASSLSGTGVYYEQYF
TRBV4-1,CASSQAGQGRGGYTF
TRBV12-3/TRBV12-4,CASSIDMNTEAFF
TRBV28,CASSSKDRDSSGANVLTF
TRBV29-1,CSVEETGYYGYTF
TRBV7-2,CASSLLGLALSNEQFF
TRBV7-2,CASSGRQGQSTEAFF
TRBV3-1/TRBV3-2,CASSQEILGPKNIQYF
TRBV27,CASTPGQGGQPLHF
TRBV7-2,CASSDRTGLTPLHF
TRBV1,CTSSQERHLNQPQHF